This TCR beta chain was retrieved from a study of vaccination and CD4 T cells after COVID-19. Study details: Participants, all vaccine recipients, received two doses of either BNT162b2 or mRNA-1273. The interval from dose two to post-vaccine sampling had a median of approximately 73 days, and it ranged from 14 to 241.

Study results and caveats: Convalescent patients gained a median approximately 90% of their reactive clones only post-vaccination.

In the case of this clonotype: Its antigen is unknown.

V lost 7 bases to trimming and J lost 7 bases, with 31 bases between them. The CDR3 extends over 18 amino acids. MiXCR, applied by TCRdb to the PCR reads, yields one record per CDR3 protein. The data hold some 16,000 distinct CDR3 sequences, with roughly three fifths observed a single time. The source of this sequence is a human donor who had recovered from COVID-19. The sequences come from CD4+ T cells from blood, collected after SARS-CoV-2 vaccination. The rearrangement joins TRBV12-3 or TRBV12-4 to TRBJ1-1; D might be TRBD1 (5 bases). The CDR3 sequence: CASTLSLLESSWGIEAFF. The CDR3 bases are TGTGCCAGCACCTTGTCCCTCCTTGAATCTTCCTGGGGGATTGAAGCTTTCTTT.